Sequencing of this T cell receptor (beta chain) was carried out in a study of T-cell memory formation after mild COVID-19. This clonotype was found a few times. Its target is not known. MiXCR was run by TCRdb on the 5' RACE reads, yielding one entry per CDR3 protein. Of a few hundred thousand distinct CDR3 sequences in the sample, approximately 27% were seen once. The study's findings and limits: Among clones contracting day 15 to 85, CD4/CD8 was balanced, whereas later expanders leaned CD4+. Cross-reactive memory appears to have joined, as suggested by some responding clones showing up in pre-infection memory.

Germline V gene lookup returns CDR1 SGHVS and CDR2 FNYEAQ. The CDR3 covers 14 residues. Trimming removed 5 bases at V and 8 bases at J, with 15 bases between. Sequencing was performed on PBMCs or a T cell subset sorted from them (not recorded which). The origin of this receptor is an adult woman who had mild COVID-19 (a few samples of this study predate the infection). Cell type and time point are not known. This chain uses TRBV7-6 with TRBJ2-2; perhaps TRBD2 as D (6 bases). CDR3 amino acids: CASSDPSVRGELFF. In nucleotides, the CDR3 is TGTGCCAGCAGCGACCCTAGCGTGAGGGGGGAGCTGTTTTTT.